The TCR beta chain described here comes from a study of vaccination effects on CD4 cells after COVID-19. Study at large: The median interval between the second dose and post-vaccine sampling was 72 days. Whole-study findings and limits: Small numbers of convalescent patients limited the study. It also lacked early post-infection timepoints.

Antigen-specific CD4+ T cells were expanded (with viral peptide pools) by the ViraFEST assay ahead of sequencing. Once cultured for nine to ten days, the cells underwent separation to obtain CD4+ T cells. The person was diagnosed with PCR-confirmed SARS-CoV-2 infection between March and December 2020. Either the mRNA-1273 or the BNT162b2 vaccine was given to participants as two doses. Each culture well received about 1.8 million PBMC. These cells were then cultured in IMDM with roughly 9.8 IU/ml IL-2 and roughly 10 ug/ml peptides. V was cut by 9 bases and J by 3 bases, with 18 bases left in between. In germline, CDR1 is LNHDA, CDR2 SQIVND (reference sequence). This CDR3 spans 14 amino acids. On this clone: No antigen is known for it.

Sequenced by immunoSEQ multiplex PCR; TCRdb stores in-frame clones only, minus some. This table has 15,000 or so clones, less than 85% appearing once. The receptor's source is a human donor who had a prior SARS-CoV-2 infection. This chain connects TRBV19 to TRBJ2-7; D is unclear. This specimen was CD4+ T cells from PBMCs cultured with SARS-CoV-2 spike peptides, taken after COVID-19 vaccination. Here the CDR3 reads CASRRRHPDYEQYF. Written as DNA, the CDR3 is TGTGCCAGCCGGCGGAGACATCCAGACTACGAGCAGTACTTC.